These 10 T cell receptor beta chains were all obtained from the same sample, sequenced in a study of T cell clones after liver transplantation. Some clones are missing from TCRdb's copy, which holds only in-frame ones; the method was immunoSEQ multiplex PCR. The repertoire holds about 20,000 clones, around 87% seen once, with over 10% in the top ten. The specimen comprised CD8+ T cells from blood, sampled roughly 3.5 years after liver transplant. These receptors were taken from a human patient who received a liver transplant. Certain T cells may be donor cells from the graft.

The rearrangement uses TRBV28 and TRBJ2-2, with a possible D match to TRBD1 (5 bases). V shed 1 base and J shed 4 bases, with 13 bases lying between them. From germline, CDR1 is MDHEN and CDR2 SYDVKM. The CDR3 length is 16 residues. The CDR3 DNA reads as TGTGCCAGCAGTTTATTAGGGGCACTTGGCACCGGGGAGCTGTTTTTT. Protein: CASSLLGALGTGELFF.

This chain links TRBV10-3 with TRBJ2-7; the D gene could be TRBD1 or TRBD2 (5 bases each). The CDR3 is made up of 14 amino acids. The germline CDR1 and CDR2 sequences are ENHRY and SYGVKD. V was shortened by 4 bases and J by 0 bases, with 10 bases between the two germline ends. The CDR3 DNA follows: TGTGCCATCAGTGGACCGGGGACCTCCTACGAGCAGTACTTC. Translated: CAISGPGTSYEQYF.

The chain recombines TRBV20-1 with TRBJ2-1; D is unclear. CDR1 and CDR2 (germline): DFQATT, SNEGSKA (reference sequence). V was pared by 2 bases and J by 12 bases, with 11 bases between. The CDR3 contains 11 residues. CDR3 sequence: CSARSSPGQFF. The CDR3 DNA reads TGCAGTGCTAGATCCTCCCCGGGGCAGTTCTTC.

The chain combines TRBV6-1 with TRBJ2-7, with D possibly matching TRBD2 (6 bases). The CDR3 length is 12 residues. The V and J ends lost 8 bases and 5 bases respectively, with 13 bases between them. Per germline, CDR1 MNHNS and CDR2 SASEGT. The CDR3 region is CASRAPGDEQYF. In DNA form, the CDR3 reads TGTGCCAGCCGGGCCCCGGGGGACGAGCAGTACTTC.

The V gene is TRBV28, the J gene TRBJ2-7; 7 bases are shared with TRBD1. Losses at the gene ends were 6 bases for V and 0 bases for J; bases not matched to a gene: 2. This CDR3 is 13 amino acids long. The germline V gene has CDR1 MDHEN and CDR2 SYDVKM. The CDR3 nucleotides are TGTGCCAGCAGGACAGGGAGCTCCTACGAGCAGTACTTC. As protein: CASRTGSSYEQYF.

Written as DNA, the CDR3 is TGTGCCAGCAGTTCCATGACTAGCGGGATTGGTAATGAGCAGTTCTTC. Encoded protein: CASSSMTSGIGNEQFF. The chain employs TRBV11-2 and TRBJ2-1; 11 bases match TRBD2. Germline CDR1 is SGHAT and CDR2 is FQNNGV. The CDR3 is 16 residues long. The J segment lost 7 bases and the V segment lost 6 bases, leaving 11 bases of the junction unmatched.

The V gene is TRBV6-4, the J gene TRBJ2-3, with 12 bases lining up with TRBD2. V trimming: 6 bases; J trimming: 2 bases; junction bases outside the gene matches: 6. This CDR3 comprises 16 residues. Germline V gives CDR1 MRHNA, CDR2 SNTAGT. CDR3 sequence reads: CASRRLAGEFTDTQYF. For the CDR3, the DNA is TGTGCCAGCAGGAGACTAGCGGGAGAATTCACAGATACGCAGTATTTT.

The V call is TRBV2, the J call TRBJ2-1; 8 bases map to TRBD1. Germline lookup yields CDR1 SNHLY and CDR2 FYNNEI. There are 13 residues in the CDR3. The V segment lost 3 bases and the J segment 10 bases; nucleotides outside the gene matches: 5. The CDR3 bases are TGTGCCAGCAGTGACAGGGGGCTCAGGGAGCAGTTCTTC. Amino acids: CASSDRGLREQFF.

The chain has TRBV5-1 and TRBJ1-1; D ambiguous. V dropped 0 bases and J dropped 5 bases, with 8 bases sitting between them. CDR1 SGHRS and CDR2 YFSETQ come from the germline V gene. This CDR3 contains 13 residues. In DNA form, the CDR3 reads TGCGCCAGCAGCTTGGTAGTAGGGACTGAAGCTTTCTTT. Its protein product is CASSLVVGTEAFF.

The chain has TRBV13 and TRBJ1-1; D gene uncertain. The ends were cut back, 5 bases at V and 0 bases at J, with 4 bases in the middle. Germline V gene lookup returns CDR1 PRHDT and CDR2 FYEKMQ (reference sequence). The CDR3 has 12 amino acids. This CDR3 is CASSVMNTEAFF. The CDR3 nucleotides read TGTGCCAGCAGCGTCATGAACACTGAAGCTTTCTTT.